The rows below give T cell receptor beta chains drawn from one sample of a study of T cell responses to AZD1222 COVID-19 vaccine. The assay was immunoSEQ multiplex PCR, and TCRdb's table has in-frame clones only and misses some. The sample lists approximately 120,000 clones, around 90% occurring once. This material consisted of peripheral blood, taken 28 days after the second AZD1222 dose. All receptors derive from an adult who received the AZD1222 COVID-19 vaccine. Each CDR3 is given with its conserved first and last residue. The D gene is left open where the match is weak. The listing skips clone size in some rows; elsewhere it reads once, few, many or a size class.

TRBD1 | TRBJ1-5 | . | TRBV6-1 | TGTGCCAGCAGTTATTTAACAGGGGGCCAGCCCCAGCATTTT | CASSYLTGGQPQHF
. | TRBJ2-1 | . | TRBV5-5 | TGTGCCAGCAGTAGGCACAATGAGCAGTTCTTC | CASSRHNEQFF
. | TRBJ2-1 | . | TRBV7-8 | TGTGCCAGCAGCTTCGGCGGGACAGACTCCTACAATGAGCAGTTCTTC | CASSFGGTDSYNEQFF
. | TRBJ2-3 | . | TRBV5-4 | TGTGCCAGCAGCTTGAAAAGAGCACACACAGATACGCAGTATTTT | CASSLKRAHTDTQYF
. | TRBJ1-5 | . | TRBV19 | TGTGCCAGTAGTATGATGCCCGGGGGCAATCAGCCCCAGCATTTT | CASSMMPGGNQPQHF
. | TRBJ1-2 | . | TRBV7-9 | TGTGCCAGCAGCTTAGAGTGGAACTATGGCTACACCTTC | CASSLEWNYGYTF
. | TRBJ1-2 | . | TRBV30 | TGTGCCTGGAGTGTAAAGGACAAGGATGGCTACACCTTC | CAWSVKDKDGYTF
. | TRBJ1-1 | . | TRBV29-1 | TGCAGCGTACCCCCTGGCGTGAACACTGAAGCTTTCTTT | CSVPPGVNTEAFF
TRBD2 | TRBJ2-1 | few | TRBV5-1 | TGCGCCAGCAGCGATCGGACTAGCGGAGCGTACAATGAGCAGTTCTTC | CASSDRTSGAYNEQFF
TRBD2 | TRBJ2-1 | . | TRBV27 | TGTGCCAGCAGTTCCTCGGGAGGGCCATCCAATGAGCAGTTCTTC | CASSSSGGPSNEQFF
TRBD1 | TRBJ1-2 | . | TRBV30 | TGTGCCTGGAGTGAATTAGGGACAGGGGCGAACTATGGCTACACCTTC | CAWSELGTGANYGYTF
. | TRBJ1-4 | . | TRBV3-1/TRBV3-2 | TGTGCCAGCAGCCAAGAGCCTTCCCTAGGGGGGAAACTGTTTTTT | CASSQEPSLGGKLFF
TRBD1 | TRBJ1-4 | . | TRBV29-1 | TGCAGCGCCCGCAGGGGGGAAAAACTGTTTTTT | CSARRGEKLFF
TRBD2 | TRBJ2-3 | . | TRBV9 | TGTGCCAGCAGTGCACCGGGACTAGCGGCCGGTTCGGATACGCAGTATTTT | CASSAPGLAAGSDTQYF
. | TRBJ2-7 | . | TRBV2 | TGTGCCAGCAGTTGGGGACCCTACGAGCAGTACTTC | CASSWGPYEQYF
. | TRBJ2-7 | . | TRBV28 | TGTGCCAGCAGTTTAAATGGGGGTTACTACGAGCAGTACTTC | CASSLNGGYYEQYF
. | TRBJ2-1 | . | TRBV7-9 | TGTGCCAGCAGCTTATCGGGCAGTTACAATGAGCAGTTCTTC | CASSLSGSYNEQFF
. | TRBJ2-3 | . | TRBV5-5 | TGTGCCAGCAGCTTCGGGCAGGCTCAAGATACGCAGTATTTT | CASSFGQAQDTQYF
TRBD2 | TRBJ2-5 | . | TRBV5-1 | TGCGCCAGCAGCTTGGTAGCTAGCGGGACCTACCAAGAGACCCAGTACTTC | CASSLVASGTYQETQYF
. | TRBJ1-1 | . | TRBV6-5 | TGTGCCAGCAGTAAGGACACATTGAACACTGAAGCTTTCTTT | CASSKDTLNTEAFF
TRBD1 | TRBJ1-3 | . | TRBV7-9 | TGTGCCAGCAGCCTGAGGACAGGGGAAGGAAACACCATATATTTT | CASSLRTGEGNTIYF
TRBD1 | TRBJ1-4 | . | TRBV5-4 | TGTGCCAGCAGCCCGGGAGGGACAGCTAATGAAAAACTGTTTTTT | CASSPGGTANEKLFF
. | TRBJ1-1 | . | TRBV18 | TGTGCCAGCTCACCTGCCGCTGAAGCTTTCTTT | CASSPAAEAFF
. | TRBJ1-5 | . | TRBV30 | TGTGCCTGGAGTTCCAAAACTCGGTCCGGCAATCAGCCCCAGCATTTT | CAWSSKTRSGNQPQHF
TRBD2 | TRBJ2-3 | . | TRBV6-2/TRBV6-3 | TGTGCCAGCAGTTACGCTAGCGGGAGGGCAGATACGCAGTATTTT | CASSYASGRADTQYF
TRBD1 | TRBJ2-7 | few | TRBV5-1 | TGCGCCAGCAGCCTAAGGGACAGGGGTAGCGGGATTAGTCACGAGCAGTACTTC | CASSLRDRGSGISHEQYF
. | TRBJ1-4 | . | TRBV5-6 | TGTGCCAGCAGCTCAAATAATGAAAAACTGTTTTTT | CASSSNNEKLFF
. | TRBJ2-7 | . | TRBV7-9 | TGTGCCAGCAGCGTCGAATTAAGCTCCTACGAGCAGTACTTC | CASSVELSSYEQYF
. | TRBJ2-1 | . | TRBV6-5 | TGTGCCAGCAGTTTTTACAATGAGCAGTTCTTC | CASSFYNEQFF
. | TRBJ1-3 | . | TRBV4-1 | TGCGCCAGCAGCCAAGATTGGCAGGGCTCTGGAAACACCATATATTTT | CASSQDWQGSGNTIYF
. | TRBJ1-6 | . | TRBV6-6 | TGTGCCAGCAGTTACTCGGGTGCAACCTATAATTCACCCCTCCACTTT | CASSYSGATYNSPLHF
. | TRBJ2-6 | . | TRBV6-5 | TGTGCCAGCAGCCCCGTGAGTTCTGGGGCCAACGTCCTGACTTTC | CASSPVSSGANVLTF
. | TRBJ2-1 | . | TRBV14 | TGTGCCAGCAGCTACAGGCCCCCTAGCTCCTACAATGAGCAGTTCTTC | CASSYRPPSSYNEQFF
. | TRBJ1-1 | . | TRBV29-1 | TGCAGCGTTTCGTGGGACGGCAACACTGAAGCTTTCTTT | CSVSWDGNTEAFF
. | TRBJ1-2 | . | TRBV7-6 | TGTGCCAGCAGCCCAACACCAGGGGATGGCTACACCTTC | CASSPTPGDGYTF
. | TRBJ2-5 | . | TRBV19 | TGTGCCAGCGCAAGGTGGGCGGAAGAGACCCAGTACTTC | CASARWAEETQYF
TRBD2 | TRBJ2-1 | . | TRBV19 | TGTGCCAGTAGTATACGGGCGGGAGTCGGGGAGCAGTTCTTC | CASSIRAGVGEQFF
. | TRBJ2-6 | . | TRBV2 | TGTGCCAGCAGTACAGGGTACTCTGGGGCCAACGTCCTGACTTTC | CASSTGYSGANVLTF
. | TRBJ1-2 | . | TRBV2 | TGTGGGATTGGGGGGAACTATGGCTACACCTTC | CGIGGNYGYTF
TRBD2 | TRBJ2-5 | . | TRBV5-6 | TGTGCCAGCACCGTTTTTAGCGGGAGGGGTGAGACCCAGTACTTC | CASTVFSGRGETQYF
. | TRBJ1-2 | . | TRBV9 | TGTGCCAGCAGCGTAACCCAGGTCCGGGGCTATGGCTACACCTTC | CASSVTQVRGYGYTF
. | TRBJ2-3 | . | TRBV4-1 | TGCGCCAGCAGCCAAGAGATGAGCACAGATACGCAGTATTTT | CASSQEMSTDTQYF
TRBD1 | TRBJ1-1 | once | TRBV30 | TGTGCCTGGAACTACGGGACAGCGAACACTGAAGCTTTCTTT | CAWNYGTANTEAFF
. | TRBJ1-6 | . | TRBV4-1 | TGCGCCAGCAGCCAAGAAACAGGTAGCAATTCACCCCTCCACTTT | CASSQETGSNSPLHF
. | TRBJ1-1 | . | TRBV4-2 | TGTGCCAGCAGCCGCGCCTATAGTAACAACGCTGAAGCTTTCTTT | CASSRAYSNNAEAFF
. | TRBJ1-5 | . | TRBV6-1 | TGTGCCAGCAGTGAAGACAGGGAGGGTCCGAGGCCGAATCAGCCCCAGCATTTT | CASSEDREGPRPNQPQHF
TRBD1 | TRBJ1-5 | . | TRBV3-1/TRBV3-2 | TGTGCCAGCAGTAGACGACAGGGGGCACGACAGCCCCAGCATTTT | CASSRRQGARQPQHF